Shown below are 3 T cell receptor beta chains from a single sample sequenced in a study of T cells in Graves' hyperthyroidism and ophthalmopathy. It was RNA transcripts that yielded the amplified TCR beta CDR3 regions. HTBI primers were used for first-round RT-PCR of the TCR CDR3. TCRdb reanalysed the multiplex PCR reads using MiXCR and keeps one entry per CDR3 protein. This sample yields about 250,000 distinct CDR3 sequences, of which about 25% are seen a single time; roughly 32% belongs to the top ten. The sequencing sample was made of blood. The origin of the receptors is a woman aged 40 to 50 with Graves' ophthalmopathy.

In this sample, this clonotype turned up many times. The chain carries TRBV2 and TRBJ2-7, with TRBD1 matching 7 bases. Trimming at V came to 1 base and at J to 2 bases, leaving 5 bases not matched to a gene. CDR3 length: 15 residues. Germline assignment: CDR1 SNHLY and CDR2 FYNNEI. This CDR3 reads CASSEDQGQTYEQYF. The CDR3 DNA is TGTGCCAGCAGTGAAGATCAGGGACAGACCTACGAGCAGTACTTC. Drawing the rest from reference TRBV2 and TRBJ2-7, the complete variable domain is EPEVTQTPSHQVTQMGQEVILRCVPISNHLYFYWYRQILGQKVEFLVSFYNNEISEKSEIFDDQFSVERPDGSNFTLKIRSTKLEDSAMYFCASSEDQGQTYEQYFGPGTRLTVT.

The chain couples TRBV6-2 or TRBV6-3 to TRBJ2-7, with a weak D call TRBD2 (5 bases). V dropped 6 bases and J dropped 2 bases, with 14 bases sitting between them. This CDR3 region has 14 residues. Germline-derived CDR1 and CDR2 are MNHEY and SVGEGT. The CDR3 DNA reads TGTGCCAGCAGCCGACCGGGGATGGCCTACGAGCAGTACTTC. This sequence encodes CASSRPGMAYEQYF.

This clonotype was detected ten times or more. V usage is TRBV5-6 and J usage is TRBJ2-5, with 11 bases matching TRBD2. With 1 base clipped from V and 1 base from J, the junction kept 6 bases outside the gene matches. Germline CDR1 reads SGHDT; CDR2 reads YYEEEE. This CDR3 contains 17 residues. In nucleotides, the CDR3 is TGTGCCAGCAGCTTGACCGGGACTAGCGGTATCCAAGAGACCCAGTACTTC. It codes for CASSLTGTSGIQETQYF.